This note documents a single T cell receptor (beta chain) sequence. Its specificity is not known. The junction departs from the called germline gene at one end, perhaps through a read error. The data were taken from a study of blood T cells in healthy people across ages. Study findings and constraints: Researchers said unsorted PBMCs prevented a conclusive naive versus antigen-experienced comparison.

This CDR3 comprises 15 residues. Germline values: CDR1 ENHRY, CDR2 SYGVKD. Sample-barcoded 5' priming and a J-beta primer mix drove a second PCR of about 7 to 11 cycles. Researchers report that a template-switch adaptor with 12 random nucleotides tagged each cDNA molecule. TCRdb re-called the 5' RACE reads with MiXCR, one entry per CDR3 protein. The table lists roughly 680,000 distinct CDR3 sequences, over 20% of them singletons, with approximately 3.6% in the top ten. The specimen was blood. The TCR comes from a man in his 70s in good health. V gene TRBV10-3 combines with J gene TRBJ2-1; 7 bases fit TRBD2. The CDR3 nucleotides read TGTCCCATCAGCCTCGGGAGGTCTAGCGAGAATGAGCAGTTCTTC. Translation gives CPISLGRSSENEQFF.